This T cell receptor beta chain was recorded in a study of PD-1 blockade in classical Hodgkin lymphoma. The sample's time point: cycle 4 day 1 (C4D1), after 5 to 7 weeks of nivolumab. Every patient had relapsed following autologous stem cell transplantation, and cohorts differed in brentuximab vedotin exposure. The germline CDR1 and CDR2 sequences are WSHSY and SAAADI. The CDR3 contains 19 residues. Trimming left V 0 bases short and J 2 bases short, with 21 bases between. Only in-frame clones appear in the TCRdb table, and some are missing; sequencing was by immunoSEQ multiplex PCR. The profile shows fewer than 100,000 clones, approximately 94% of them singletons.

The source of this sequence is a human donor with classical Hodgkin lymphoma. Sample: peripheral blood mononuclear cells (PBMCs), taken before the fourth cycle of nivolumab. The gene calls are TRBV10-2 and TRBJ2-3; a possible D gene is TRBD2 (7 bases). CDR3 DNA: TGCGCCAGCAGTGAGTCGTATAGGGGGAGAGCGGGGAACACAGATACGCAGTATTTT. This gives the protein CASSESYRGRAGNTDTQYF.